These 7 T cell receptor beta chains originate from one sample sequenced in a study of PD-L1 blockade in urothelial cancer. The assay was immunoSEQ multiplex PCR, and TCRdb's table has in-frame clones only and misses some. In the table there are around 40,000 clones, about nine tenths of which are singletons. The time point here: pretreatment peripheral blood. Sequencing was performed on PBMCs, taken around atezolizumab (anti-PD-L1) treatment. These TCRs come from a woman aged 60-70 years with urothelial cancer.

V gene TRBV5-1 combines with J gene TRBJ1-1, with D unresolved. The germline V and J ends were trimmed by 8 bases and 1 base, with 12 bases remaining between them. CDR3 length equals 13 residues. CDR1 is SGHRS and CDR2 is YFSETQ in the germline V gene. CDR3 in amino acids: CASQWQENTEAFF. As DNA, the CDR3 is TGCGCCAGTCAGTGGCAGGAGAACACTGAAGCTTTCTTT. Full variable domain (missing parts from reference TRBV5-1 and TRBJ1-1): KAGVTQTPRYLIKTRGQQVTLSCSPISGHRSVSWYQQTPGQGLQFLFEYFSETQRNKGNFPGRFSGRQFSNSRSEMNVSTLELGDSALYLCASQWQENTEAFFGQGTRLTVV.

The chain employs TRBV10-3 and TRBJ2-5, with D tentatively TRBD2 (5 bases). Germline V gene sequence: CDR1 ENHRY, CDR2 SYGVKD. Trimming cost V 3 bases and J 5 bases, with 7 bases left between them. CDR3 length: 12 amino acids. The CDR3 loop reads CAISELEETQYF. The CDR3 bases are TGTGCCATCAGTGAACTAGAGGAGACCCAGTACTTC.

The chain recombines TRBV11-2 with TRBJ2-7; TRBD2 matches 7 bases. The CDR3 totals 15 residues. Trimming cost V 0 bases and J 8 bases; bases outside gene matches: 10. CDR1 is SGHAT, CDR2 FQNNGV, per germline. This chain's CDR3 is CASSLDTGSGLQQYF. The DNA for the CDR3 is TGTGCCAGCAGCTTAGATACGGGTAGCGGGTTACAGCAGTACTTC.

CDR3 region: CASSYGPFGGFNGYTF. CDR3 nucleotides: TGTGCCAGCAGTTACGGACCCTTCGGGGGGTTCAATGGCTACACCTTC. V and J are TRBV6-6 and TRBJ1-2, with D possibly matching TRBD1 (5 bases). The CDR3 consists of 16 residues. Germline lookup yields CDR1 MNHNY and CDR2 SVGAGI (reference sequence). Deletions cut 2 bases from V and 6 bases from J, with 19 bases between.

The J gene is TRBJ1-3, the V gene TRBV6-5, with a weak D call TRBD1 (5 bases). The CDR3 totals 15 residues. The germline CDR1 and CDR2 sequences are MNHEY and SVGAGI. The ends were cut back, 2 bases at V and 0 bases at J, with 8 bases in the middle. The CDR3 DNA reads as TGTGCCAGCAGTTACCGACAGAGCTCTGGAAACACCATATATTTT. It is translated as CASSYRQSSGNTIYF.

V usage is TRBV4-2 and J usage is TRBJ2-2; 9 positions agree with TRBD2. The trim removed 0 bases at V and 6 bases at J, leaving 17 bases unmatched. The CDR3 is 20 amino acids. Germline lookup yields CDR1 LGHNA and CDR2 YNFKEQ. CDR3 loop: CASSQEGGLRASGNPGELFF. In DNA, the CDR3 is TGTGCCAGCAGCCAAGAAGGGGGACTACGGGCTAGCGGGAATCCCGGGGAGCTGTTTTTT.

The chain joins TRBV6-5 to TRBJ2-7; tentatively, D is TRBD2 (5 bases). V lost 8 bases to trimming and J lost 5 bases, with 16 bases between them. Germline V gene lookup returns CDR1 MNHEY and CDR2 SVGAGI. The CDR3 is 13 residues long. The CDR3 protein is CASSRRVGDEQYF. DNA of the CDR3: TGTGCCAGCTCCAGGCGGGTGGGCGACGAGCAGTACTTC.